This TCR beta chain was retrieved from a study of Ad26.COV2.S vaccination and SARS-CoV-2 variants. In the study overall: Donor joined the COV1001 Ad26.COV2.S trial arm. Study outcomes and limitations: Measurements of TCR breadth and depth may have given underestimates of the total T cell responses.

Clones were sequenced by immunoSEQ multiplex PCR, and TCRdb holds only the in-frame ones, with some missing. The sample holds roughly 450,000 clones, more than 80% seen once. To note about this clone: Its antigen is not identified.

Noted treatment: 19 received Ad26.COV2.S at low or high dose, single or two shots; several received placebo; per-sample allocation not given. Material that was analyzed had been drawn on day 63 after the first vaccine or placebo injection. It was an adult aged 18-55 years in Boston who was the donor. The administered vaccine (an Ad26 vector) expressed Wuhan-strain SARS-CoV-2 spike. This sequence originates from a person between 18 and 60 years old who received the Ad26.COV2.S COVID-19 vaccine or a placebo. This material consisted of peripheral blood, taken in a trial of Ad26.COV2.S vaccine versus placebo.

The CDR3 sequence is CASSLMGRSYNEQFF. In DNA, the CDR3 is TGTGCCAGCAGCTTAATGGGACGAAGCTACAATGAGCAGTTCTTC. The genes are TRBV7-3 and TRBJ2-1, with D perhaps assigned TRBD1 or TRBD2 (5 bases each). Germline CDR1 is SGHTA and CDR2 is FQGTGA. Trimming cost V 1 base and J 3 bases, with 10 bases left between them. The CDR3 covers 15 residues.